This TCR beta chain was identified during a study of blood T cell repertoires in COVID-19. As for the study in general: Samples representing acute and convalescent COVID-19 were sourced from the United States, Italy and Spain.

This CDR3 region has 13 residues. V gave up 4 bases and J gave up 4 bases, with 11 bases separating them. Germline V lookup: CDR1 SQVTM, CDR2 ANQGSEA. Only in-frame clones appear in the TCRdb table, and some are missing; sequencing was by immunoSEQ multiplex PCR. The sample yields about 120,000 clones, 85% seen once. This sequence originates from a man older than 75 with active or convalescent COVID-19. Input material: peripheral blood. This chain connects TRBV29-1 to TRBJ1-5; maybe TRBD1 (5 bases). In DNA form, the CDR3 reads TGCAGCGTTGCGTTAGGGGTTAATCAGCCCCAGCATTTT. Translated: CSVALGVNQPQHF.